The present T cell receptor beta chain was sequenced within a study of identical twins. The study, taken as a whole, reports: Insertions were reduced in abundant cord blood beta clonotypes but not in memory repertoires.

Via MiXCR, TCRdb re-called the 5' RACE reads, giving one row per CDR3 protein. Of under 500,000 distinct CDR3 sequences in the sample, approximately 15% were seen once. V lost 4 bases and J lost 2; bases outside the gene matches: 7. The CDR3 loop spans 17 amino acids. The germline CDR1 and CDR2 sequences are DFQATT and SNEGSKA (reference sequence). Concerning this clonotype itself: Its antigen is still unknown.

A further study also used this sample, focusing on yellow fever vaccine responses in identical twins.

The sequence was collected from a woman under 30 in good health. The V gene is TRBV20-1, the J gene TRBJ2-3; 15 positions match TRBD2. Sequenced material: CD4+ T cells sorted from blood. CDR3 amino acids: CSANGLAGGRVTDTQYF. In DNA form, the CDR3 reads TGCAGTGCTAATGGACTAGCGGGGGGGCGGGTCACAGATACGCAGTATTTT.